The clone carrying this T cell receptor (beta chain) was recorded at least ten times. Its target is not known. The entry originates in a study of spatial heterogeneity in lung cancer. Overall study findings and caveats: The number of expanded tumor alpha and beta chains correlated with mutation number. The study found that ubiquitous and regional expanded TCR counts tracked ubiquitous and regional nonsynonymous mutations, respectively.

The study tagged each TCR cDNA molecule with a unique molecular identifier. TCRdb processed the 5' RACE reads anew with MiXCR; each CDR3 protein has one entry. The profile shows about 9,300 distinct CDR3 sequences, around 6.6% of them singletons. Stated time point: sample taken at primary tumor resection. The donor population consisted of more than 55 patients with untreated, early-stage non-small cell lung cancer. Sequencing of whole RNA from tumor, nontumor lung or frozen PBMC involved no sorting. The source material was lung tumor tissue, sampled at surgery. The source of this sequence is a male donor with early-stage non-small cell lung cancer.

CDR3 sequence (DNA): TGTGCCAGCAGCCAAAAGGGGATTACGCAGTATTTT. Translation gives CASSQKGITQYF. The chain joins TRBV3-1 to TRBJ2-3, with D tentatively TRBD1 (5 bases). In germline, CDR1 is LGHDT, CDR2 YNNKEL (reference sequence). Trimming stripped 2 bases from V and 8 bases from J, with 8 bases between. The CDR3 contains 12 residues.